Listed below are T cell receptor beta chains from one sample, sequenced in a study of blood T cell repertoires in COVID-19. TCRdb keeps only in-frame clones here, not all; method: immunoSEQ multiplex PCR. Of 130,000 to 150,000 clones detected, approximately 79% appear once; the ten largest clones hold over 7%. Sequencing used peripheral blood. The receptor set was obtained from a man aged 45-60 years with active or convalescent COVID-19. CDR3s include the opening cysteine and the closing phenylalanine or tryptophan. Fields, in order: V gene, D gene, J gene, clone size, CDR3 DNA, CDR3 protein. A D gene is named only where the DNA matches it firmly. The size field is filled for only some rows; it gives once, few, many or a size class.

v_gene: TRBV19; d_gene: NA; j_gene: TRBJ2-4; abundance: once; CDR3nt: TGTGCCAGTAGTATATATAGGGGATCACAGATAGCCAAAAACATTCAGTACTTC; CDR3aa: CASSIYRGSQIAKNIQYF
v_gene: TRBV29-1; d_gene: NA; j_gene: TRBJ2-5; abundance: NA; CDR3nt: TGCAGTGGCCAGATCGCCACCAACCAAGAGACCCAGTACTTC; CDR3aa: CSGQIATNQETQYF
v_gene: TRBV29-1; d_gene: TRBD1; j_gene: TRBJ1-5; abundance: NA; CDR3nt: TGCAGCGTTGGGACAGGGGTAGAGGGGCAGCCCCAGCATTTT; CDR3aa: CSVGTGVEGQPQHF
v_gene: TRBV28; d_gene: TRBD1; j_gene: TRBJ1-1; abundance: few; CDR3nt: TGTGCCAGCAGTTCGCGACAGGGGGCGAACACTGAAGCTTTCTTT; CDR3aa: CASSSRQGANTEAFF
v_gene: TRBV5-1; d_gene: NA; j_gene: TRBJ2-5; abundance: NA; CDR3nt: TGCGCCAGCAGCTTGGGGATAGAGCGGGCCCAAGAGACCCAGTACTTC; CDR3aa: CASSLGIERAQETQYF
v_gene: TRBV5-6; d_gene: NA; j_gene: TRBJ1-5; abundance: few; CDR3nt: TGTGCCAGCAGCCGCCTGTCGGGAGGCAATCAGCCCCAGCATTTT; CDR3aa: CASSRLSGGNQPQHF
v_gene: TRBV7-2; d_gene: NA; j_gene: TRBJ2-1; abundance: once; CDR3nt: TGTGCCAGCACCCGAACGGGGGACTCCTACAATGAGCAGTTCTTC; CDR3aa: CASTRTGDSYNEQFF
v_gene: TRBV19; d_gene: NA; j_gene: TRBJ1-5; abundance: few; CDR3nt: TGTGCCAGTAGTATAGTAGTTTATAGCAATCAGCCCCAGCATTTT; CDR3aa: CASSIVVYSNQPQHF
v_gene: TRBV11-2; d_gene: TRBD1; j_gene: TRBJ2-2; abundance: NA; CDR3nt: TGTGCCAGCACCGAGACAGGGATGAACACCGGGGAGCTGTTTTTT; CDR3aa: CASTETGMNTGELFF
v_gene: TRBV7-2; d_gene: NA; j_gene: TRBJ2-2; abundance: NA; CDR3nt: TGTGCCAGCAGCTTAGCGGGAGCAGGCGGGGAGCTGTTTTTT; CDR3aa: CASSLAGAGGELFF
v_gene: TRBV2; d_gene: TRBD2; j_gene: TRBJ2-2; abundance: many; CDR3nt: TGTGCCAGCAGTGGCGTCGGGGGGGCGAACACCGGGGAGCTGTTTTTT; CDR3aa: CASSGVGGANTGELFF
v_gene: TRBV14; d_gene: NA; j_gene: TRBJ1-5; abundance: once; CDR3nt: TGTGCCAGCAGCCTCGGAGGGCGCAATCAGCCCCAGCATTTT; CDR3aa: CASSLGGRNQPQHF
v_gene: TRBV11-3; d_gene: NA; j_gene: TRBJ2-2; abundance: NA; CDR3nt: TGTGCCAGCAGCATTACCGGGACAAGGGGTACCGGGGAGCTGTTTTTT; CDR3aa: CASSITGTRGTGELFF
v_gene: TRBV9; d_gene: TRBD2; j_gene: TRBJ2-7; abundance: NA; CDR3nt: TGTGCCAGCAGCGTAGCTACGGGAGGGGAGGGCTACGAGCAGTACTTC; CDR3aa: CASSVATGGEGYEQYF
v_gene: TRBV5-4; d_gene: NA; j_gene: TRBJ2-7; abundance: NA; CDR3nt: TGTGCCAGCAGCTTGGGGTCAGACTCCTACGAGCAGTACTTC; CDR3aa: CASSLGSDSYEQYF
v_gene: TRBV15; d_gene: NA; j_gene: TRBJ1-3; abundance: NA; CDR3nt: TGTGCCACCAGCGATACAGGGACTGGAAACACCATATATTTT; CDR3aa: CATSDTGTGNTIYF
v_gene: TRBV27; d_gene: NA; j_gene: TRBJ1-4; abundance: few; CDR3nt: TGTGCCAGCAGTTTGGCTTCAACGGGGGAAAAACTGTTTTTT; CDR3aa: CASSLASTGEKLFF
v_gene: TRBV19; d_gene: NA; j_gene: TRBJ2-7; abundance: NA; CDR3nt: TGTGCCAGTAGTATCCAACGTACTATGGTCCCCTACGAGCAGTACTTC; CDR3aa: CASSIQRTMVPYEQYF
v_gene: TRBV29-1; d_gene: TRBD2; j_gene: TRBJ2-2; abundance: NA; CDR3nt: TGCAGCGTTGGGGGACTACGGGGTCACGGGGAGCTGTTTTTT; CDR3aa: CSVGGLRGHGELFF
v_gene: TRBV19; d_gene: NA; j_gene: TRBJ2-1; abundance: NA; CDR3nt: TGTGCCAGTAGTATAGGGGCTAGCCGAACCTACAATGAGCAGTTCTTC; CDR3aa: CASSIGASRTYNEQFF
v_gene: TRBV7-3; d_gene: TRBD2; j_gene: TRBJ2-7; abundance: NA; CDR3nt: TGTGCCAGCAGCTTAGAACCGGGACTAGCGGGACGCGAGCAGTACTTC; CDR3aa: CASSLEPGLAGREQYF
v_gene: TRBV18; d_gene: TRBD1; j_gene: TRBJ1-2; abundance: once; CDR3nt: TGTGCCAGCTCACCTGCCCCTGACAGGGGTGGGTTTGCTGGCTACACCTTC; CDR3aa: CASSPAPDRGGFAGYTF
v_gene: TRBV7-9; d_gene: NA; j_gene: TRBJ2-7; abundance: few; CDR3nt: TGTGCCAGCAGCTCAAACAGGGAACGACGGGTCTACGAGCAGTACTTC; CDR3aa: CASSSNRERRVYEQYF
v_gene: TRBV9; d_gene: TRBD2; j_gene: TRBJ2-3; abundance: NA; CDR3nt: TGTGCCAGCAGCTTTTCTAGCGGGGAGACAGATACGCAGTATTTT; CDR3aa: CASSFSSGETDTQYF
v_gene: TRBV6-5; d_gene: NA; j_gene: TRBJ2-1; abundance: NA; CDR3nt: TGTGCCAGCAGGGCAACCCAGCCTAGTGAGCAGTTCTTC; CDR3aa: CASRATQPSEQFF
v_gene: TRBV29-1; d_gene: TRBD1; j_gene: TRBJ1-1; abundance: NA; CDR3nt: TGCAGCGTTGGAAGGACAGGGGGCACTGAAGCTTTCTTT; CDR3aa: CSVGRTGGTEAFF
v_gene: TRBV3-1/TRBV3-2; d_gene: TRBD1; j_gene: TRBJ2-5; abundance: NA; CDR3nt: TGTGCCAGCAGCCAAGTATTGGCAGGGGGCATAGAGACCCAGTACTTC; CDR3aa: CASSQVLAGGIETQYF
v_gene: TRBV27; d_gene: NA; j_gene: TRBJ1-1; abundance: NA; CDR3nt: TGTGCCAGCAGTTTATCTCCTTTAAACACTGAAGCTTTCTTT; CDR3aa: CASSLSPLNTEAFF
v_gene: TRBV19; d_gene: NA; j_gene: TRBJ1-5; abundance: few; CDR3nt: TGTGCCAGTACAGGGGATGGCAATCAGCCCCAGCATTTT; CDR3aa: CASTGDGNQPQHF
v_gene: TRBV5-1; d_gene: NA; j_gene: TRBJ2-5; abundance: NA; CDR3nt: TGCGCCAGCAGCTTGTGGCTTAGCGGAACGCCGGAGACCCAGTACTTC; CDR3aa: CASSLWLSGTPETQYF
v_gene: TRBV9; d_gene: NA; j_gene: TRBJ1-4; abundance: once; CDR3nt: TGTGCCAGCAGCCTCGGGACATCGACTAATGAAAAACTGTTTTTT; CDR3aa: CASSLGTSTNEKLFF
v_gene: TRBV3-1/TRBV3-2; d_gene: TRBD1; j_gene: TRBJ2-2; abundance: many; CDR3nt: TGTGCCAGCAGCCAAGATAGGGGGCGTAGGACCGGGGAGCTGTTTTTT; CDR3aa: CASSQDRGRRTGELFF
v_gene: TRBV7-9; d_gene: NA; j_gene: TRBJ1-1; abundance: NA; CDR3nt: TGTGCCAGCAGCGGACGGGACTACCAAGTCCTTTCGAACACTGAAGCTTTCTTT; CDR3aa: CASSGRDYQVLSNTEAFF
v_gene: TRBV9; d_gene: NA; j_gene: TRBJ1-5; abundance: NA; CDR3nt: TGTGCCAGCAGCGGGGCAGACTATAGCAATCAGCCCCAGCATTTT; CDR3aa: CASSGADYSNQPQHF
v_gene: TRBV19; d_gene: NA; j_gene: TRBJ2-2; abundance: NA; CDR3nt: TGTGCCAGTAGTATCGGAGGCGGGGAGCTGTTTTTT; CDR3aa: CASSIGGGELFF
v_gene: TRBV27; d_gene: NA; j_gene: TRBJ1-3; abundance: NA; CDR3nt: TGTGCCAGCAGTCCGAGGGTCTCATCCCCCGGAAACACCATATATTTT; CDR3aa: CASSPRVSSPGNTIYF
v_gene: TRBV7-8; d_gene: TRBD2; j_gene: TRBJ2-1; abundance: NA; CDR3nt: TGTGCCAGCAGCCTCCGACTAGCGCTTAGCTCCTACAATGAGCAGTTCTTC; CDR3aa: CASSLRLALSSYNEQFF
v_gene: TRBV6-4; d_gene: NA; j_gene: TRBJ2-7; abundance: few; CDR3nt: TGTGCCAGCAGTGACGGGGGAGGTCCGGCCTACGAGCAGTACTTC; CDR3aa: CASSDGGGPAYEQYF
v_gene: TRBV15; d_gene: TRBD2; j_gene: TRBJ2-1; abundance: NA; CDR3nt: TGTGCCACCAGCAGAGATTTGGCTAGCGGGAGGGCCGGGGAGCAGTTCTTC; CDR3aa: CATSRDLASGRAGEQFF
v_gene: TRBV6-2/TRBV6-3; d_gene: NA; j_gene: TRBJ2-4; abundance: once; CDR3nt: TGTGCCAGCAGTCCCCCCGTGACGAGGCTACTAGCCAAAAACATTCAGTACTTC; CDR3aa: CASSPPVTRLLAKNIQYF
v_gene: TRBV18; d_gene: TRBD2; j_gene: TRBJ2-7; abundance: NA; CDR3nt: TGTGCCAGCTCACCCGGGGATAGCGGGTGGTCCGAGCAGTACTTC; CDR3aa: CASSPGDSGWSEQYF
v_gene: TRBV5-1; d_gene: NA; j_gene: TRBJ2-2; abundance: NA; CDR3nt: TGCGCCAGCAGCTTCCAGGGTGGCACCGGGGAGCTGTTTTTT; CDR3aa: CASSFQGGTGELFF
v_gene: TRBV9; d_gene: TRBD2; j_gene: TRBJ2-2; abundance: NA; CDR3nt: TGTGCCAGCAGCCCTCGGACTAGCGTCGCCGGGGAGCTGTTTTTT; CDR3aa: CASSPRTSVAGELFF
v_gene: TRBV7-2; d_gene: TRBD2; j_gene: TRBJ2-5; abundance: NA; CDR3nt: TGTGCCAGCGGGCTAGCGGGAGCCTACCAAGAGACCCAGTACTTC; CDR3aa: CASGLAGAYQETQYF
v_gene: TRBV28; d_gene: NA; j_gene: TRBJ1-3; abundance: few; CDR3nt: TGTGCCAGCAGCCCCCCTGGCAGGGGTGGAAACACCATATATTTT; CDR3aa: CASSPPGRGGNTIYF
v_gene: TRBV27; d_gene: TRBD2; j_gene: TRBJ2-7; abundance: NA; CDR3nt: TGTGCCAGCAGTTTATCTAGCGGGAGCTTGGAGCAGTACTTC; CDR3aa: CASSLSSGSLEQYF
v_gene: TRBV13; d_gene: TRBD2; j_gene: TRBJ2-1; abundance: NA; CDR3nt: TGTGCCAGCAGCTTACTAGCGGGACTCAACAATGAGCAGTTCTTC; CDR3aa: CASSLLAGLNNEQFF
v_gene: TRBV6-2/TRBV6-3; d_gene: NA; j_gene: TRBJ2-1; abundance: NA; CDR3nt: TGTGCCAGCAGTTATTTGGCGGCCTCCTACAATGAGCAGTTCTTC; CDR3aa: CASSYLAASYNEQFF
v_gene: TRBV18; d_gene: TRBD2; j_gene: TRBJ2-1; abundance: few; CDR3nt: TGTGCCAGCTCACCAACCGGGACTATCAGGAATGAGCAGTTCTTC; CDR3aa: CASSPTGTIRNEQFF